This TCR beta chain was captured in a study of blood T cells in healthy people across ages. A second PCR of about 7 to 12 cycles used a sample-barcoded 5' primer and a J-beta primer mix. TCRdb redid the calling of the 5' RACE reads with MiXCR, one entry per CDR3 protein. The repertoire includes some 1.7 million distinct CDR3 sequences, roughly 27% of them detected once, and approximately 7.7% sits in the top ten. This clonotype was detected many times. Its specificity is not known. General observations from the study: Both higher diversity and more naive CD4+ cells marked long-lived donors when set against aged donors. Diversity estimated from one million T cells was considered an underestimate.

The germline V gene encodes CDR1 SGDLS and CDR2 YYNGEE. V gave up 1 base and J gave up 8 bases, with 13 bases separating them. This CDR3 region has 14 residues. Sequencing was done on a sample of blood. The receptor was isolated from a woman under 40 in good health. This chain joins TRBV9 and TRBJ2-1; D remains unclear. This CDR3 reads CASSVRHASDEQFF. The DNA of the CDR3 is TGTGCCAGCAGCGTACGGCACGCGTCGGATGAGCAGTTCTTC.